The 4 T cell receptor beta chains presented below share a single source sample, sequenced in a study of post-analysis software for immune sequencing data. Whole-study results and caveats: A handful of TRBV segments were more frequent in patients than controls; TRBV5-6, TRBV5-1 and TRBV20-1 belonged to this group.

The TCR beta cDNA libraries carried unique molecular identifiers. TCRdb re-analysed the PCR reads in MiXCR, keeping a single row per CDR3 protein. The sample lists a few hundred thousand distinct CDR3 sequences; 35% to 40% were seen once. Antigen specificity for these receptors is unknown. Input material: blood. Every receptor here comes from a girl aged 5-17 years with multiple sclerosis.

This clonotype has a handful of counts. The chain uses TRBV5-1 and TRBJ2-2; 7 bases are a match to TRBD1. The CDR3 is made up of 14 amino acids. Trimming at V came to 10 bases and at J to 4 bases, leaving 10 bases not matched to a gene. CDR1 SGHRS and CDR2 YFSETQ come from the germline V gene. CDR3 region: CAGTWDSVTGELFF. In DNA, the CDR3 is TGCGCCGGCACTTGGGACAGCGTCACCGGGGAGCTGTTTTTT.

This clonotype has ten or more counts. J is TRBJ1-6 and V is TRBV20-1; the D is unclear. The CDR3 runs to 14 residues. V was cut by 6 bases and J by 6 bases, with 15 bases left in between. CDR1 is DFQATT, CDR2 SNEGSKA, per germline (reference sequence). The CDR3 DNA reads as TGCAGTGCGTCGGAGGCGTTTCGTAATTCACCCCTCCACTTT. This encodes CSASEAFRNSPLHF.

The sample holds many counts of this clonotype. The rearrangement uses TRBV15 and TRBJ2-4; possibly TRBD2 for D (6 bases). From germline, CDR1 is LNHNV and CDR2 YYDKDF (reference sequence). The CDR3 spans 17 residues. Between the trimmed V and J ends, which lost 0 bases and 0 bases, there was a span of 12 bases. CDR3: CATSRDGGGLAKNIQYF. The DNA of the CDR3 is TGTGCCACCAGCAGAGATGGGGGAGGCCTAGCCAAAAACATTCAGTACTTC.

The rearrangement uses TRBV7-3 and TRBJ2-2; maybe TRBD2 (6 bases). CDR1 and CDR2 from the germline V gene are SGHTA and FQGTGA. Trimming cost V 5 bases and J 7 bases, with 14 bases left between them. The CDR3 runs 14 residues. CDR3 DNA sequence: TGTGCCAGCAGCCCGTCACTAGCCTTCGGGGAGCTGTTTTTT. As protein: CASSPSLAFGELFF.